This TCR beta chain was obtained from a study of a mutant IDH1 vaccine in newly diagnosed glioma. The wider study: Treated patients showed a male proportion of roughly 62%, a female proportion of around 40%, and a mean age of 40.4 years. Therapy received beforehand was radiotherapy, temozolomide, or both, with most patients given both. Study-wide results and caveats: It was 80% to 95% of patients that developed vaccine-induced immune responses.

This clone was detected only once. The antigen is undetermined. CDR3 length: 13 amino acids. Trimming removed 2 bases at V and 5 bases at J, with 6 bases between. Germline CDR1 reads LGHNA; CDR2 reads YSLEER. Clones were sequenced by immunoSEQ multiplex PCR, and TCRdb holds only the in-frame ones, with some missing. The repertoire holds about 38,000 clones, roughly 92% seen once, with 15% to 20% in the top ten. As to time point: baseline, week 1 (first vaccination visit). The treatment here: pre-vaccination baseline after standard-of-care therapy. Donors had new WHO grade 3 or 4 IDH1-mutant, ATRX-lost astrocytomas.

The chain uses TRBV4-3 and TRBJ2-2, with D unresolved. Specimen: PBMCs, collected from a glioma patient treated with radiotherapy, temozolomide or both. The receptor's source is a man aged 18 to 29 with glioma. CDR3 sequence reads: CASSQPETGELFF. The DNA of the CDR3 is TGCGCCAGCAGCCAACCGGAAACCGGGGAGCTGTTTTTT.